This TCR beta chain came from a study of CD8 T cells in ankylosing spondylitis. The V gene end was trimmed by 0 bases and the J gene end by 4 bases; junction bases not matched to a gene: 7. The CDR3 is 17 residues long. Looked up from germline, CDR1 is MGHRA and CDR2 is YSYEKL. To note about this clonotype: Its target is unknown.

Regarding the study as a whole: The study identified a TCR beta motif of under ten highly homologous variants that appeared characteristic of ankylosing spondylitis blood. Researchers report that disease-linked clones proved CD8+ and relatively rare in peripheral blood. Reportedly, disease-linked clones are significantly enriched in ankylosing spondylitis patients' matched synovial fluid.

As the method for making TCR beta libraries, quantitative 5'-RACE with molecular barcodes was used. TCRdb re-called the 5' RACE reads with MiXCR, one entry per CDR3 protein. Among 250,000 or so distinct CDR3 sequences listed, over 15% were seen once. This chain connects TRBV4-1 to TRBJ2-5, with 11 bases aligning to TRBD2. The receptor's source is a male donor with ankylosing spondylitis or in good health (not recorded which). The sample was blood, either unsorted or a sorted T cell fraction (not recorded which). CDR3 in amino acids: CASSQDPLAGGGETQYF. Written as DNA, the CDR3 is TGCGCCAGCAGCCAAGACCCGCTAGCGGGAGGTGGAGAGACCCAGTACTTC.